This T cell receptor beta chain was captured in a study of shared clonotypes between healthy human individuals. As to this clone: No antigen is known for it.

Methods used by the authors: Quality scores were absent from the junction-only immunoSEQ sequences, so filtering differed. The data were produced by immunoSEQ multiplex PCR, yet TCRdb's version contains in-frame clones alone and is incomplete. The DNA gave D and trimming, while V, J and clone size come from that table. The sample contains some 2,100,000 clones, almost 96% of which appear only once. Broader study findings: Exclusively blood specimens were collected; tissue repertoires likely differ. Generally, naive subsets (rather than memory subsets) showed larger estimated richness.

This TCR was recovered from a young man in good health. Input material: naive CD4+ T cells sorted from blood. Subset specified: CD45RA+ positively selected.

The chain's CDR3 is CASSLSGSETQYF. CDR3 sequence (DNA): TGTGCCAGCAGCTTAAGCGGGAGCGAGACCCAGTACTTC. The chain recombines TRBV11-3 with TRBJ2-5, with 8 bases identical to TRBD2. The V gene's germline CDR1 is SGHNT and CDR2 YENEEA. V gave up 2 bases and J gave up 5 bases; unmatched junction bases: 1. This CDR3 comprises 13 residues. The full variable domain, its missing parts supplied by reference TRBV11-3 and TRBJ2-5, is EAGVVQSPRYKIIEKKQPVAFWCNPISGHNTLYWYLQNLGQGPELLIRYENEEAVDDSQLPKDRFSAERLKGVDSTLKIQPAELGDSAVYLCASSLSGSETQYFGPGTRLLVL.